This T cell receptor beta chain came from a study of cytomegalovirus exposure and HLA in healthy donors listed by TCRdb under 2017. Background for the entire study: According to an earlier analysis of a few hundred of the donors, some 180 million T cells yielded 117 million unique TCR beta sequences and around 280 Gb of sequence data. Because of strong linkage in the cohort, roughly five DR-DQ haplotypes were treated as single units for association and clustering. Of the roughly 400 genotyped donors, about 84% fell in the genetic ancestry cluster associated with self-reported Caucasian donors. A later analysis re-examined previously published TCR beta repertoires from roughly 720 donors and added high-resolution HLA genotyping to investigate patterns of TCR occurrence. Among under 450 genotyped donors of the cohort, an average of around 240,000 unique TCR beta nucleotide sequences were sequenced per donor, around 20% of them non-productive. The study aimed to test whether signatures of past pathogen exposure could be identified by cataloging public T cell receptors. Every repertoire in the discovery cohort had been generated on one and the same sequencing platform. The number of donors typed differed by locus, with roughly 629-640 for A, B, C, DRB1 and DQB1, around 560 for DQA1, 606 for DPA1, and under 490 for DPB1. Genome-wide SNP genotypes for about 55% of the roughly 670 donors were used in a later genetic analysis, which treated that subset as a discovery cohort. In an earlier analysis of 587 of the donors, high-throughput TCR beta sequencing was used to judge whether each TCR beta V gene segment behaved as functional or pseudogenic. The study profiled the T cell repertoires of hundreds of subjects by immunosequencing and related them to cytomegalovirus serostatus. Donor age, sex, ethnicity and CMV serostatus were collected together with the repertoire data. A separate validation cohort of some 130 different subjects was used in addition to the approximately 700-subject first cohort. Both class I and class II loci were covered by HLA typing, at four-digit resolution. Roughly 300 gigabases of sequencing data and tens of millions of unique TCR sequences were included in an early release covering about 700 HLA-typed donors. The later analysis used no new phenotypic data to find candidate immune exposures, relying instead on TCR beta sequences and their occurrence across donors. To predict cytomegalovirus infection status, the study combined high-throughput TCR immunosequencing, statistical association of individual TCRs with disease status, and machine learning.

The library was generated by the immunoSEQ multiplex PCR assay. The multiplex PCR relied on a mix of 60 forward primers for TCR Vbeta segments and 13 reverse primers for TCR Jbeta segments. A multiplex PCR assay on genomic DNA amplified the CDR3 region of rearranged TCR beta genes. The amplified TCR beta libraries were sequenced on the Illumina HiSeq System as 87-base-pair reads. The published analysis was carried out like this. A later analysis tallied 70 million to 100 million unique TCR beta chains across the approximately 670 repertoires, and around 10 million of those chains were shared by two or more donors. Raw reads were error-corrected and collapsed into unique sequences with a nearest-neighbor algorithm that merged closely related sequences to remove PCR and sequencing errors. V, D and J gene segments were assigned by aligning CDR3 sequences to IMGT reference sequences. For a sequence to be retained, a match of at least six nucleotides to both a V gene segment and a J gene segment was required. A rearrangement counted as productive if the CDR3 had no stop codons and remained in frame with V and J, and every other rearrangement counted as non-productive. Following IMGT convention, CDR3 was defined as the stretch from the second conserved V-encoded cysteine up to the conserved J-encoded phenylalanine. In an earlier analysis of around 570 of the donors, sequences lacking an unambiguous match to a single V gene segment were excluded. In an earlier analysis of approximately 560 of the donors, a V segment was called functional when productive rearrangements were above 56.7%, and segregating when the standard deviation between donors exceeded 5%. A statistical classification framework was built to diagnose cytomegalovirus status from the catalog of TCR beta chain sequences. In a later analysis, V and J genes were assigned by comparing TCR nucleotide sequences against IMGT/GENE-DB human TR gene sequences. Using the TCRdist pipeline, a later analysis assigned CDR3 sequences along with most-parsimonious VDJ recombination scenarios. In a later analysis, every TCR beta chain was defined by the combination of its CDR3 amino acid sequence and its V-gene family, and reads without a unique V-gene family were dropped. A later analysis removed several hundred highly shared, low-generation-probability nucleotide sequences to deal with suspected cross-contamination and a sequencing artifact. For each public chain, a later analysis derived a clonal expansion index from normalized ranks of inferred template counts within each repertoire. In a later analysis, generation probabilities were computed with a VDJ recombination model fitted to out-of-frame rearrangements, and the resulting probabilities were checked against IGoR. In a later analysis, hypergeometric tests were used to score TCR-TCR, TCR-HLA and TCR-CMV co-occurrence, with a repertoire-size bias correction applied to TCR pairs. To estimate false discovery rates, a later analysis permuted the HLA or CMV assignments 20 times. In a later analysis, co-occurring TCRs were grouped with DBSCAN, and TCRdist sequence similarity was added when clustering was performed within HLA-allele-positive subsets. For co-occurrence clustering, repertoires with fewer than 30,000 or more than 120,000 public chains were excluded, along with roughly 5 repertoires with anomalous nucleotide sharing. TCRdb limited this immuneACCESS table to in-frame rearrangements with V and J called. A share of clones is missing; checked studies link under half to unresolved V genes, and the rest is unexplained. The V and J calls and clone size were taken over from that table, and D and trimming were inferred from the DNA. Present in this sample are some 100,000 clones, more than 65% of which were seen just once. Roughly 16% of the sample lies in the top ten.

The cohort comprised fewer than 700 healthy bone marrow donors. At the time of sampling, all cohort members were nominally healthy, though unrecorded immune exposures were likely present. The donor tested CMV seropositive and was one of the 289 seropositive cohort members. A peripheral blood sample was provided by each donor, and peripheral blood mononuclear cells were used for TCR beta sequencing. The Qiagen DNeasy Blood Extraction Kit was used to extract genomic DNA from the blood cell samples. Points the paper makes about the study in general: In vitro tests confirmed that three of the cytomegalovirus-associated TCR beta chains recognize cytomegalovirus antigens. HLA typing was unavailable for some donors at each locus, so association tests used only the typed subset. Strong co-occurrence of HLA alleles, especially DR and DQ, made assigning TCR associations to individual alleles difficult. Seventeen rarely observed V segments, including chromosome 9 orphons, were excluded from the earlier analysis of 550 to 700 of the donors because counts were too low. The presence/absence analyses assumed that sequencing depth was roughly uniform across donors, and that assumption may not be true. A further reported finding was that TCR beta sequences accurately predicted the HLA-A and HLA-B alleles for most subjects in the first cohort. Only TCR beta chains were sequenced in this cohort, and the absence of alpha or paired-chain data limited detectable features. In a later analysis, HLA-associated TCR beta chains were found to be more clonally expanded and to have lower generation probabilities than equally common non-associated chains. Specific HLA alleles were associated with 15,000 to 20,000 TCR beta sequences at a false discovery rate of 0.05 in a later analysis. A group of highly shared sequence variants was considered likely to be a technical artifact of the sequencing pipeline. While some public TCRs were present in many individuals, most TCR sequences turned up only very rarely across donors. In a later analysis, the rate of TCR association differed among HLA loci, with DRB1 alleles having the most associated TCRs and HLA-C alleles having the fewest. A later analysis found that most CMV-associated TCR beta chains appeared HLA-restricted, with HLA associations seemingly driven largely by CMV exposure. Linkage disequilibrium might explain the correlated functional status among segregating V segments, but an unknown experimental factor could not be excluded. In a later analysis, several top co-occurrence clusters were reported to appear linked to parvovirus B19, influenza, CMV and Epstein-Barr virus. The authors suggested that the approach could potentially be extended to other disease states and immunological phenotypes. A later genetic analysis reported fewer N-insertions in productive TCRs among donors in an Asian-associated ancestry cluster than the approximately 670-donor mean. Because the 87-base-pair reads could not distinguish some IMGT-functional V segments, including TRBV6-2 and TRBV6-3, those segments were excluded. V-gene and J-gene trimming of TCR beta chains was associated with a missense DCLRE1C variant in a later genetic analysis, and the association was replicated in an independent cohort. An earlier analysis of approximately 600 of the donors showed that most TCR beta V segments appeared in productive rearrangements either about 90% or about 30% of the time, which broadly matched IMGT annotations. The only immune exposure information available for the cohort was CMV serostatus. The study gave a list of 150 to 200 TCR beta chains associated with cytomegalovirus. The classifier was reported to diagnose cytomegalovirus status with high specificity and sensitivity in both the original and validation cohorts.

The germline V gene encodes CDR1 LNHDA and CDR2 SQIVND (reference sequence). Here V drops 5 bases and J drops 4 bases, and the junction holds 6 bases not matched to any gene. Including cysteine and phenylalanine, the CDR3 has 15 amino acids. Of the read, only the CDR3 DNA is kept; its 45 bases are in frame from base 1. Notes on this clone: Its binding antigen is unknown. Per-nucleotide qualities are absent, and no much larger clonotype sits a single base away.

The source material was PBMCs. The source is a woman aged 18-29 years in good health and CMV-seropositive. The chain was built from TRBV19 and TRBJ1-4; TRBD1 fits 8 bases in the junction. The DNA sequence is given as TGTGCCAGTAGTGCCTCGACAGGGGTTAATGAAAAACTGTTTTTT. Its protein product is CASSASTGVNEKLFF.